The next 22 T cell receptor beta chains were all read from a single sample in a study of T cell responses to AZD1222 COVID-19 vaccine. Sequenced by immunoSEQ multiplex PCR; TCRdb stores in-frame clones only, minus some. The repertoire holds approximately 200,000 clones, with about nine tenths as singletons. Specimen: peripheral blood, collected on day 0 of MenACWY control vaccination. These receptors were obtained from an adult in good health.

This chain joins TRBV5-8 and TRBJ2-7; D gene ambiguous. This CDR3 spans 14 amino acids. V was cut by 4 bases and J by 0 bases, with 11 bases left in between. Per germline, CDR1 SGHTS and CDR2 YDEGEE. DNA for the CDR3: TGTGCCAGCAGCCCTATAGGGCCCTCCTACGAGCAGTACTTC. Protein sequence: CASSPIGPSYEQYF.

This clone was found a few times. The V gene is TRBV6-5, the J gene TRBJ1-6, with 8 nucleotides matching TRBD1. V lost 6 bases, J lost 9 bases, and 10 bases stayed unmatched. The germline CDR1 and CDR2 sequences are MNHEY and SVGAGI. The CDR3 covers 15 residues. CDR3 protein: CASRARTGNSSPLHF. The CDR3 region has the DNA TGTGCCAGCAGGGCGAGGACAGGGAATAGTTCACCCCTCCACTTT.

The gene calls are TRBV18 and TRBJ2-3, with D unresolved. Trimming stripped 2 bases from V and 5 bases from J, with 8 bases between. Germline V gene data show CDR1 as KGHSH and CDR2 as LQKENI. CDR3 length equals 13 residues. The CDR3 sequence is CASSPRDGDTQYF. CDR3 nucleotide sequence: TGTGCCAGCTCACCAAGGGATGGAGATACGCAGTATTTT.

This clone showed up just a few times. This chain's CDR3 is CASSTGVEQYF. The DNA of the CDR3 is TGCGCCAGCAGTACGGGGGTTGAGCAGTACTTC. The gene calls are TRBV5-1 and TRBJ2-7; D might be TRBD2 (6 bases). Germline V gene lookup returns CDR1 SGHRS and CDR2 YFSETQ. This CDR3 is built from 11 residues. V dropped 5 bases and J dropped 7 bases, with 10 bases sitting between them.

V is TRBV7-9 and J is TRBJ1-4; D gene unclear. V gave up 5 bases and J gave up 6 bases, with 13 bases separating them. CDR1 is SEHNR, CDR2 FQNEAQ, per germline (reference sequence). This CDR3 contains 14 residues. CDR3 sequence (DNA): TGTGCCAGCAGCGCCTGGAGTGGGGATGAAAAACTGTTTTTT. This sequence encodes CASSAWSGDEKLFF.

V and J are TRBV30 and TRBJ2-3; either TRBD1 or TRBD2 may fit D (5 bases each). Germline V gives CDR1 GTSNPN, CDR2 SVGIG (reference sequence). The CDR3 is 14 amino acids. Trimming took 5 bases from V and 0 from J, leaving 12 bases between them. The CDR3 bases are TGTGCCTGGCTCCCTTGGGGGAGCACAGATACGCAGTATTTT. This codes for CAWLPWGSTDTQYF.

In its sample, this clone was seen once. V and J are TRBV18 and TRBJ1-1; 9 bases map to TRBD1. This CDR3 is built from 14 residues. V shed 3 bases and J 8 bases; nucleotides not matched to a gene: 7. Looked up from germline, CDR1 is KGHSH and CDR2 is LQKENI. CDR3 protein: CASSPWTGAEEAFF. The CDR3 coding sequence is TGTGCCAGCTCACCCTGGACAGGGGCGGAAGAAGCTTTCTTT.

This chain uses TRBV5-1 with TRBJ1-2; no firm D call. Germline V gives CDR1 SGHRS, CDR2 YFSETQ. V dropped 3 bases and J dropped 4 bases, with 13 bases sitting between them. This CDR3 has 14 amino acids. As DNA, the CDR3 is TGCGCCAGCAGCTCGGGTACCGGGCCCTATGGCTACACCTTC. This codes for CASSSGTGPYGYTF.

The V gene is TRBV7-8, the J gene TRBJ2-3; TRBD1 agrees at 8 bases. The CDR3 consists of 13 residues. Germline V CDR1 and CDR2: SGHVS, FQNEAQ. The trim removed 5 bases at V and 5 bases at J, leaving 3 bases unmatched. The CDR3 sequence: CASSPTGGDTQYF. For the CDR3, the DNA is TGTGCCAGCAGCCCTACAGGGGGAGATACGCAGTATTTT.

The V call is TRBV12-3 or TRBV12-4, the J call TRBJ1-6; D is undetermined. The ends were cut back, 6 bases at V and 6 bases at J, with 9 bases in the middle. CDR3 length: 13 residues. The CDR3 reads CASSPVGNSPLHF. The CDR3 coding sequence is TGTGCCAGCAGCCCAGTTGGTAATTCACCCCTCCACTTT.

The rearrangement links TRBV2 to TRBJ1-1; 9 bases match TRBD1. Looked up from germline, CDR1 is SNHLY and CDR2 is FYNNEI. The CDR3 runs to 13 residues. V was clipped by 5 bases and J by 4 bases; unmatched bases: 2. The chain's CDR3 is CASSYRGLTEAFF. In DNA form, the CDR3 reads TGTGCCAGCAGTTACAGGGGGCTCACTGAAGCTTTCTTT.

The rearrangement joins TRBV5-1 to TRBJ1-1; a possible D gene is TRBD1 (5 bases). Germline V gene data show CDR1 as SGHRS and CDR2 as YFSETQ. V was shortened by 4 bases and J by 4 bases, with 11 bases between the two germline ends. The CDR3 runs to 13 residues. CDR3 coding DNA: TGCGCCAGCAGCGGGGGGTTGGCCACTGAAGCTTTCTTT. Translated: CASSGGLATEAFF.

Only one count was recorded for this clone. V usage is TRBV9 and J usage is TRBJ2-1, with 11 bases lining up with TRBD2. The germline V gene has CDR1 SGDLS and CDR2 YYNGEE. The CDR3 extends over 15 amino acids. V gave up 4 bases and J gave up 2 bases; unmatched junction bases: 2. The CDR3 is CASSMTSGAYNEQFF. The CDR3 coding sequence is TGTGCCAGCAGCATGACTAGCGGGGCCTACAATGAGCAGTTCTTC. The whole variable domain, filled in from reference TRBV9 and TRBJ2-1, reads DSGVTQTPKHLITATGQRVTLRCSPRSGDLSVYWYQQSLDQGLQFLIQYYNGEERAKGNILERFSAQQFPDLHSELNLSSLELGDSALYFCASSMTSGAYNEQFFGPGTRLTVL.

The chain links TRBV6-5 to TRBJ2-7, with D perhaps assigned TRBD1 or TRBD2 (7 bases each). In germline, CDR1 is MNHEY, CDR2 SVGAGI. The CDR3 extends over 14 amino acids. V lost 2 bases and J lost 4, with 12 bases in between. The CDR3 protein is CASSYGRGGYEQYF. For the CDR3, the DNA is TGTGCCAGCAGTTACGGCAGGGGGGGTTACGAGCAGTACTTC.

V usage is TRBV4-1 and J usage is TRBJ1-5; 10 nucleotides match TRBD1. Germline CDR1 reads MGHRA; CDR2 reads YSYEKL. After removal of 0 bases from V and 2 bases from J, the junction contained 7 bases not matched to a gene. The CDR3 has 18 residues. The CDR3 DNA reads as TGCGCCAGCAGCCAAGACCTTCCCGGGACAGGGGGCAATCAGCCCCAGCATTTT. This encodes CASSQDLPGTGGNQPQHF.

The rearrangement links TRBV30 to TRBJ2-7, with 7 bases that match TRBD1. CDR3 length equals 14 residues. The J segment lost 2 bases and the V segment lost 2 bases, leaving 6 bases of the junction unmatched. CDR1 is GTSNPN and CDR2 is SVGIG in the germline V gene (reference sequence). The CDR3 coding sequence is TGTGCCTGGAGTCCGGACAGGCGAACCTACGAGCAGTACTTC. Translated: CAWSPDRRTYEQYF.

The CDR3 sequence is CATSVRGSDTGELFF. As DNA, the CDR3 is TGTGCCACCAGTGTCAGGGGGTCGGACACCGGGGAGCTGTTTTTT. The chain links TRBV24-1 to TRBJ2-2; the match to TRBD1 covers 7 bases. The CDR3 extends over 15 amino acids. Germline values: CDR1 KGHDR, CDR2 SFDVKD. V lost 5 bases to trimming and J lost 3 bases; unmatched junction nucleotides: 5.

V gene TRBV2 combines with J gene TRBJ2-7; D unclear. CDR1 is SNHLY and CDR2 is FYNNEI in the germline V gene. Trimming cost V 2 bases and J 4 bases, with 9 bases left between them. This CDR3 has 13 amino acids. CDR3 nucleotide sequence: TGTGCCAGCAGTGAATGGACGGATTACGAGCAGTACTTC. It translates to CASSEWTDYEQYF. Using reference TRBV2 and TRBJ2-7 for the parts outside the CDR3, the full variable domain is EPEVTQTPSHQVTQMGQEVILRCVPISNHLYFYWYRQILGQKVEFLVSFYNNEISEKSEIFDDQFSVERPDGSNFTLKIRSTKLEDSAMYFCASSEWTDYEQYFGPGTRLTVT.

V usage is TRBV28 and J usage is TRBJ2-7; D is possibly TRBD1 or TRBD2 (5 bases each). The CDR3 length is 15 residues. CDR1 is MDHEN and CDR2 is SYDVKM in the germline V gene. V was pared by 2 bases and J by 2 bases, with 13 bases between. The CDR3 region is CASSLLWDGAYEQYF. CDR3 bases: TGTGCCAGCAGTTTACTTTGGGACGGTGCCTACGAGCAGTACTTC. Supplemented by reference TRBV28 and TRBJ2-7, the full variable domain reads DVKVTQSSRYLVKRTGEKVFLECVQDMDHENMFWYRQDPGLGLRLIYFSYDVKMKEKGDIPEGYSVSREKKERFSLILESASTNQTSMYLCASSLLWDGAYEQYFGPGTRLTVT.

The chain couples TRBV19 to TRBJ1-5; D gene unclear. The V gene's germline CDR1 is LNHDA and CDR2 SQIVND (reference sequence). This CDR3 is 14 amino acids long. Trimming left V 6 bases short and J 5 bases short, with 14 bases between. CDR3 sequence: CASRNSGSYQPQHF. CDR3 nucleotides: TGTGCCAGTAGAAATTCCGGGTCCTATCAGCCCCAGCATTTT.

The chain joins TRBV29-1 to TRBJ1-1, with 10 bases that match TRBD1. The V segment lost 6 bases and the J segment 5 bases; nucleotides outside the gene matches: 9. Germline CDR1 and CDR2: SQVTM and ANQGSEA. The length of the CDR3 is 14 residues. CDR3 loop: CSVRSGTGVTEAFF. The CDR3 region has the DNA TGCAGCGTCCGGTCCGGGACAGGGGTGACTGAAGCTTTCTTT. Supplemented by reference TRBV29-1 and TRBJ1-1, the full variable domain reads SAVISQKPSRDICQRGTSLTIQCQVDSQVTMMFWYRQQPGQSLTLIATANQGSEATYESGFVIDKFPISRPNLTFSTLTVSNMSPEDSSIYLCSVRSGTGVTEAFFGQGTRLTVV.

The chain links TRBV4-2 to TRBJ2-7; the match to TRBD1 covers 9 bases. Germline-derived CDR1 and CDR2 are LGHNA and YNFKEQ. V was pared by 4 bases and J by 4 bases, with 5 bases of the junction left unmatched. The CDR3 has 14 residues. The CDR3 nucleotides are TGTGCCAGCAGCCCGGGACAGGGAGTATACGAGCAGTACTTC. This encodes CASSPGQGVYEQYF.